This T cell receptor beta chain was recorded in a study of Graves' ophthalmopathy and Graves' hyperthyroidism (dated by TCRdb to 2017 to 2018). Notes on the research overall: Peripheral blood samples were taken at the time of initial diagnosis, before any treatment was given. In about 6 hyperthyroidism patients, the T-cell repertoire of thyroid tissue was compared with the T-cell repertoire of blood. In total, 135 blood samples were TCR-sequenced: fewer than 50 ophthalmopathy, under 85 hyperthyroidism and about 17 hyperthyroidism-to-ophthalmopathy patients. An independent validation cohort comprised some 19 hyperthyroidism patients and around 16 patients who later progressed from hyperthyroidism to ophthalmopathy. To explore V-J signatures distinguishing ophthalmopathy from hyperthyroidism, a discovery set of about a hundred patients (around 42 ophthalmopathy, some 55 stable hyperthyroidism) was enrolled. The 95 to 100 discovery patients were divided at random into training and test sets in a 7:3 ratio. Once sampling was done, hyperthyroidism patients were given methimazole at a starting dose of 30 mg daily, while ophthalmopathy patients were given high-dose intravenous methylprednisolone. TCR beta repertoire signatures were used to distinguish Graves' ophthalmopathy from Graves' hyperthyroidism and to predict progression to ophthalmopathy. Overall study outcomes, separate from this receptor: Most of the expanded thyroid clonotypes with a frequency above 0.001 were also detected in blood, and it was suggested that the thyroid immune response may be reflected by blood repertoires. In validation, the model predicted ophthalmopathy progression with 70.59% sensitivity and roughly 72% specificity; roughly eleven predicted patients were CT-confirmed with GO in a median of about 6.2 months. Sample size was not statistically predetermined, and group allocation was not concealed from the investigators. The 13-signature model separated ophthalmopathy from stable hyperthyroidism with 85% to 90% sensitivity and about 84% specificity in cross-validation, and 80%/75% in the test set.

To note about this clonotype: Its antigen remains unidentified. Base qualities are not provided; no much larger clone lies one nucleotide away.

From the germline V gene, CDR1 is SNHLY and CDR2 is FYNNEI. From the cysteine through the phenylalanine, the CDR3 covers 14 amino acids. Here the CDR3 DNA is all that survives: 42 bases in frame from base 1. V and J are truncated by 6 bases and 7 bases respectively, leaving an intervening sequence of 18 bases. Ophthalmopathy patients were characterized by moderately to severely active disease, a Clinical Activity Score of at least 3, a NOSPECS grade of at least 4, and a disease duration under 3 months. Patients were excluded if they had other autoimmune diseases, uncontrolled infections, pregnancy or lactation. Diagnosis relied on clinical symptoms, serum thyroxine, TRAb, thyroid ultrasound and orbital computed tomography. Using Ficoll-Paque density gradient centrifugation, PBMCs were isolated from 9 to 10 ml of fresh peripheral blood. Trizol reagent was used to extract the total RNA, and its quality was then checked on an Agilent 2100 Bioanalyzer.

TCR beta CDR3 regions were amplified from RNA transcripts for repertoire sequencing. A first-round RT-PCR used HTBI primers with the Qiagen OneStep RT-PCR kit, followed by a second-round multiplex PCR, size selection and purification. The libraries underwent paired-end sequencing with 100 bp reads on an Illumina HiSeq2000. The authors processed their data as follows. SOAPnuke was used to process the reads, throwing out any read that had adapters, had uncalled bases, had a mean Phred below 15, or lacked an exact constant-primer or identifier match. COPE v1.2.5 was used to merge the high-quality paired reads. Each unique nucleotide sequence was defined as a clonotype, and clonotypes were aligned to IMGT TRB V, D and J references with MiTCR v1.1. Analysis was restricted to V-J combinations with a frequency above 0.0001, which covered about 99% of repertoires. For each V-J combination, a TCR clonal expansion and chaos score was defined as the ratio of F50 clonal expansion to chaos observed in the TCRdist matrix. Welch's t-statistics and random forest were used to reduce features to about a dozen V-J combinations, which were fed into a naive Bayes classifier. Thyroid-blood repertoire similarity was quantified with the Morisita-Horn index. TCRdb reanalyzed the raw reads on its own, using fastp at Q25 for trimming and MiXCR for clone calling, and kept in-frame beta chains. Every distinct CDR3 protein forms one entry, paired with its most common genes and DNA. These V and J calls originate from TCRdb's pipeline instead of the authors' own analysis. This sample gives some 520,000 distinct CDR3 sequences in total; approximately 15% of them show up just once. 9.8% of the sample lies in the top ten.

The TCR was taken from a woman in her 30s with Graves' ophthalmopathy. Donor details come from another sample of the same person, matched by shared clones. Sequencing was carried out using blood. The V gene is TRBV2 and the J gene is TRBJ1-2, and the D gene may be TRBD1, 5 bases matching. The nucleotides are TGTGCCAGCAGAGGGGAGGGTACCCGTTTTGGCTACACCTTC. This gives the protein CASRGEGTRFGYTF.